The T cell receptor beta chain described here comes from a study of cytomegalovirus exposure and HLA in healthy donors. Findings and caveats of the study: Listed as cytomegalovirus-associated were 164 TCR beta chains. Specific recognition of CMV antigens was confirmed in vitro for a few chains (all CMV-associated).

Nominal health characterized the donors when sampled, though unrecorded immune exposures were likely. As for this clone: Antigen unknown.

The germline gives CDR1 LGHNA, CDR2 YNFKEQ. The CDR3 is 15 residues long. V trimming: 1 base; J trimming: 1 base; junction bases outside the gene matches: 3. Primers included in the PCR were 60 Vbeta and 13 Jbeta primers. TCRdb's copy holds only in-frame clones and misses some; the assay was immunoSEQ multiplex PCR. Altogether 120,000 or so clones are present, approximately 80% being singletons, with the ten largest covering around 8%. This receptor was identified in a female donor in good health and CMV-seropositive. The chain has TRBV4-2 and TRBJ1-1, with TRBD1 identical over 7 bases. Sequenced sample: PBMCs. The CDR3 coding sequence is TGTGCCAGCAGCCAAGGACAGGGAAAGAACACTGAAGCTTTCTTT. Its translation: CASSQGQGKNTEAFF.